Below are 31 T cell receptor beta chains sequenced from a single sample in a study of cytomegalovirus exposure and HLA in healthy donors (dated by TCRdb to about 2017). The library was produced with the immunoSEQ multiplex PCR assay. The multiplex PCR relied on a mix of 60 forward primers for TCR Vbeta segments and 13 reverse primers for TCR Jbeta segments. TCRdb holds this immuneACCESS table with in-frame rearrangements only. Some clones are missing; in checked studies, unresolved V genes explain under half, and the rest has no known cause. In this sample the table shows around 150,000 clones, 81% of which occur a single time. About 13% of the sample is taken by the ten largest. The sequenced sample consisted of PBMCs. Source of these receptors: a woman in her forties or fifties in good health and CMV-seronegative.

To note about this clone: The identical CDR3 is also encoded by other nucleotide sequences in the sample. The chain has TRBV2 and TRBJ1-2; D unresolved. This CDR3 comprises 13 residues. The V end was cut by 2 bases, the J end by 0 bases, with 4 bases between. Germline CDR1 is SNHLY and CDR2 is FYNNEI. In nucleotides, the CDR3 is TGTGCCAGCAGTGAAACAGCTAACTATGGCTACACCTTC. This translates into CASSETANYGYTF.

This chain uses TRBV18 with TRBJ1-1; the D is unclear. CDR1 and CDR2 (germline): KGHSH, LQKENI. V lost 3 bases and J lost 3, with 8 bases in between. The CDR3 is made up of 13 amino acids. The CDR3 sequence: CASSPYSDTEAFF. The CDR3 DNA reads as TGTGCCAGCTCACCCTACTCGGACACTGAAGCTTTCTTT.

The rearrangement links TRBV7-9 to TRBJ2-1; 11 bases are shared with TRBD2. This CDR3 is 17 amino acids long. V lost 4 bases and J lost 15; bases outside the gene matches: 20. Germline assignment: CDR1 SEHNR and CDR2 FQNEAQ (reference sequence). The CDR3 nucleotides are TGTGCCAGCAGCTCAGCCTCCCTCGGACTAGCGGGTTCTGGCGGGTTCTTC. Protein: CASSSASLGLAGSGGFF.

This chain connects TRBV5-4 to TRBJ1-4, with 12 bases aligning to TRBD1. The CDR3 spans 16 residues. V shed 3 bases, J shed 7 bases, and the junction held 7 bases outside the gene matches. Germline V gene sequence: CDR1 SGHNT, CDR2 YYREEE (reference sequence). CDR3 sequence: CASSWDRGRGGEKLFF. CDR3 sequence (DNA): TGTGCCAGCAGCTGGGACAGGGGGCGCGGGGGTGAAAAACTGTTTTTT.

This sequence joins TRBV5-6 and TRBJ2-7; possible D gene TRBD2, 6 bases. From germline, CDR1 is SGHDT and CDR2 YYEEEE. V lost 6 bases and J lost 7, with 23 bases in between. This CDR3 region has 15 residues. Here the CDR3 reads CASTSSGGVRWEQYF. DNA of the CDR3: TGTGCCAGCACCTCCTCTGGAGGGGTCCGATGGGAGCAGTACTTC.

This rearrangement joins TRBV7-9 to TRBJ2-7; the D is unclear. Germline V gene lookup returns CDR1 SEHNR and CDR2 FQNEAQ (reference sequence). The germline V and J ends were trimmed by 4 bases and 4 bases, with 5 bases remaining between them. The CDR3 sequence is 11 residues long. For the CDR3, the DNA is TGTGCCAGCAGCTCCTTATACGAGCAGTACTTC. Residues: CASSSLYEQYF.

This rearrangement joins TRBV29-1 to TRBJ2-7; 12 bases line up with TRBD1. After removal of 5 bases from V and 7 bases from J, the junction contained 6 bases not matched to a gene. The CDR3 sequence is 13 residues long. CDR1 and CDR2 (germline): SQVTM, ANQGSEA. The CDR3 nucleotides read TGCAGCGTTACGGGACAGGGGGCGTGGGAGCAGTACTTC. Translating it yields CSVTGQGAWEQYF.

V usage is TRBV29-1 and J usage is TRBJ2-5, with TRBD2 as a possible D gene (5 bases). CDR1 and CDR2 (germline): SQVTM, ANQGSEA. The germline V and J ends were trimmed by 4 bases and 7 bases, with 19 bases remaining between them. CDR3 length: 14 residues. In DNA form, the CDR3 reads TGCAGCGTTGTAGTGCTGGCGGATCGGGGGACCCAGTACTTC. It is translated as CSVVVLADRGTQYF.

This clone was found once. V usage is TRBV6-5 and J usage is TRBJ1-2, with 7 bases that match TRBD1. The CDR3 sequence is 13 residues long. CDR1 and CDR2 from the germline V gene are MNHEY and SVGAGI. The ends lost 2 bases at V and 7 bases at J; junction bases unmatched: 4. CDR3 coding DNA: TGTGCCAGCAGTTACGCAGGGGGAGCTGGCTACACCTTC. It codes for CASSYAGGAGYTF.

This clone is a singleton in its sample. The CDR3 protein is CASINRGAYGYTF. CDR3 nucleotide sequence: TGTGCCAGCATAAACAGGGGAGCCTATGGCTACACCTTC. The chain has TRBV28 and TRBJ1-2, with 7 bases lining up with TRBD1. Unmatched junction bases numbered 6, after V lost 7 bases and J lost 4 bases. The germline V gene encodes CDR1 MDHEN and CDR2 SYDVKM. The CDR3 covers 13 residues.

V and J are TRBV5-4 and TRBJ1-6; TRBD1 is a possible D gene (5 bases). CDR3 size: 12 residues. Germline loops: CDR1 SGHNT, CDR2 YYREEE (reference sequence). V shed 5 bases and J shed 9 bases, with 9 bases lying between them. CDR3 sequence: CASREGISPLHF. The CDR3 region has the DNA TGTGCCAGCAGGGAGGGGATTTCACCCCTCCACTTT.

The chain links TRBV7-9 to TRBJ2-1, with D unclear. The CDR3 spans 15 residues. Between the trimmed V and J ends, which lost 5 bases and 3 bases, there was a span of 14 bases. Germline-derived CDR1 and CDR2 are SEHNR and FQNEAQ (reference sequence). The DNA for the CDR3 is TGTGCCAGCAGCCCCAGACGGGTTCTCTACAATGAGCAGTTCTTC. Residues: CASSPRRVLYNEQFF.

This clone has just a few counts. V gene TRBV6-1 combines with J gene TRBJ1-6, with D perhaps TRBD1 (6 bases). Trimming left V 6 bases short and J 10 bases short, with 19 bases between. Germline-derived CDR1 and CDR2 are MNHNS and SASEGT. The CDR3 is made up of 15 amino acids. The CDR3 here is CASSPDSTGPSPLHF. The CDR3 DNA follows: TGTGCCAGCAGCCCCGATTCGACAGGTCCCTCACCCCTCCACTTT.

The CDR3 DNA is TGTGCCAGCAGCCCACCAAAAGCGGGAGACGAGACCCAGTACTTC. Translated, it gives CASSPPKAGDETQYF. V and J are TRBV7-2 and TRBJ2-5, with 8 bases that match TRBD2. J was trimmed by 5 bases and V by 5 bases; bases with no gene match: 10. This CDR3 has 15 amino acids. Per the germline V gene, CDR1 is SGHTA and CDR2 is FQGNSA. Combining the CDR3 with reference TRBV7-2 and TRBJ2-5 gives the whole variable domain GAGVSQSPSNKVTEKGKDVELRCDPISGHTALYWYRQSLGQGLEFLIYFQGNSAPDKSGLPSDRFSAERTGGSVSTLTIQRTQQEDSAVYLCASSPPKAGDETQYFGPGTRLLVL.

The J gene is TRBJ2-1, the V gene TRBV7-9; weak D call: TRBD1 (5 bases). Germline CDR1 is SEHNR and CDR2 is FQNEAQ (reference sequence). The V end lost 5 bases, the J end lost 16 bases, and 18 bases lay between the germline ends. This CDR3 is 12 amino acids long. CDR3 region: CASSLTGLELFF. The CDR3 DNA follows: TGTGCCAGCAGCCTCACAGGCCTCGAGCTCTTCTTC.

The chain's CDR3 is CASSPRRGMNTEAFF. CDR3 DNA: TGTGCCAGCAGTCCACGACGGGGTATGAACACTGAAGCTTTCTTT. The rearrangement links TRBV6-5 to TRBJ1-1, with D hard to call. Germline CDR1 reads MNHEY; CDR2 reads SVGAGI. The ends were cut back, 5 bases at V and 0 bases at J, with 13 bases in the middle. The CDR3 loop spans 15 amino acids.

The rearrangement joins TRBV19 to TRBJ2-7; maybe TRBD1 (6 bases). Germline V CDR1 and CDR2: LNHDA, SQIVND (reference sequence). This CDR3 spans 14 amino acids. Trimming cost V 4 bases and J 5 bases, with 15 bases left between them. Here the CDR3 DNA reads TGTGCCAGTAGTAGCAGGGGCATTTACGACGAGCAGTACTTC. Amino acid sequence: CASSSRGIYDEQYF.

This clone was seen a single time. The chain recombines TRBV19 with TRBJ2-3, with TRBD2 identical over 13 bases. V lost 4 bases, J lost 6 bases, and 10 bases stayed unmatched. This CDR3 comprises 17 residues. Germline CDR1 reads LNHDA; CDR2 reads SQIVND (reference sequence). This CDR3 is CASSTGLAGAPRDTQYF. CDR3 bases: TGTGCCAGTAGTACCGGACTAGCGGGAGCCCCACGGGATACGCAGTATTTT.

This clone has a handful of counts. V is TRBV6-6 and J is TRBJ2-7, with TRBD2 matching 10 bases. CDR3 size: 15 residues. The germline gives CDR1 MNHNY, CDR2 SVGAGI (reference sequence). Trimming cost V 6 bases and J 0 bases; bases outside gene matches: 5. The DNA of the CDR3 is TGTGCCAGCAGGGGGCTAGCGGGGGACTCCTACGAGCAGTACTTC. The encoded protein is CASRGLAGDSYEQYF.

The J gene is TRBJ1-1, the V gene TRBV29-1; 10 nucleotides line up with TRBD1. The trim removed 4 bases at V and 6 bases at J, leaving 11 bases unmatched. This CDR3 has 15 residues. CDR1 SQVTM and CDR2 ANQGSEA come from the germline V gene. CDR3 in DNA: TGCAGCGTTGTATCGACAGGGGGCCTTCGCGCTGAAGCTTTCTTT. It is translated as CSVVSTGGLRAEAFF.

The chain has TRBV29-1 and TRBJ1-1, with 7 nucleotides matching TRBD1. The ends lost 4 bases at V and 4 bases at J; junction bases unmatched: 3. Germline V gives CDR1 SQVTM, CDR2 ANQGSEA. The CDR3 loop spans 12 amino acids. The CDR3 nucleotides read TGCAGCGTTGGGCCAGGGGGCACTGAAGCTTTCTTT. This gives the protein CSVGPGGTEAFF.

This clone was counted between two and nine times. This chain connects TRBV5-4 to TRBJ2-1, with 11 nucleotides matching TRBD1. CDR3 length: 16 amino acids. With V trimmed by 5 bases and J by 2 bases, 6 bases remained unmatched. The germline V gene has CDR1 SGHNT and CDR2 YYREEE (reference sequence). CDR3 nucleotide sequence: TGTGCCAGCAGTTCCAGGGACAGGGGGACCTACAATGAGCAGTTCTTC. Protein sequence: CASSSRDRGTYNEQFF.

This clone is a singleton in its sample. The chain carries TRBV6-1 and TRBJ1-2; the match to TRBD1 covers 7 bases. Per germline, CDR1 MNHNS and CDR2 SASEGT. CDR3 length equals 13 residues. V was clipped by 7 bases and J by 4 bases; unmatched bases: 6. This chain's CDR3 is CASKGQLLYGYTF. The CDR3 region has the DNA TGTGCCAGCAAGGGACAGCTGCTCTATGGCTACACCTTC.

The chain joins TRBV4-3 to TRBJ2-1; 8 bases map to TRBD2. The germline CDR1 and CDR2 sequences are LGHNA and YSLEER. The CDR3 extends over 14 amino acids. V lost 3 bases to trimming and J lost 9 bases; unmatched junction nucleotides: 7. CDR3 sequence: CASSHGRGGVEQFF. For the CDR3, the DNA is TGCGCCAGCAGCCACGGTCGGGGGGGCGTTGAGCAGTTCTTC.

This clone was recorded only once. CDR3 region: CASSQGGGEIYEQYF. The CDR3 nucleotides read TGCGCCAGCAGCCAAGGGGGCGGGGAGATTTACGAGCAGTACTTC. The rearrangement links TRBV4-3 to TRBJ2-7; perhaps TRBD2 as D (6 bases). The CDR3 spans 15 residues. The germline V gene encodes CDR1 LGHNA and CDR2 YSLEER. Trimming pared 1 base from V and 4 bases from J, leaving 14 bases between.

This rearrangement joins TRBV28 to TRBJ1-2, with 9 bases that match TRBD1. Trimming at V came to 5 bases and at J to 5 bases, leaving 9 bases not matched to a gene. CDR1 MDHEN and CDR2 SYDVKM come from the germline V gene. The CDR3 is 15 residues long. CDR3 DNA: TGTGCCAGCAGTACTCCCGGGACAGGGCTATATGGCTACACCTTC. Protein sequence: CASSTPGTGLYGYTF.

This clone was seen only once. The rearrangement links TRBV5-1 to TRBJ2-7; 7 nucleotides match TRBD1. The CDR3 is 15 residues long. V dropped 4 bases and J dropped 3; count of bases not matched to a gene: 10. Germline V lookup: CDR1 SGHRS, CDR2 YFSETQ. For the CDR3, the DNA is TGCGCCAGCAGCCAGGACAGGAGTACCCTCTACGAGCAGTACTTC. Translating it yields CASSQDRSTLYEQYF.

The CDR3 DNA reads TGTGCCAGCAGCTATCCTCAGGGGAGCACAGATACGCAGTATTTT. As protein: CASSYPQGSTDTQYF. The rearrangement joins TRBV7-2 to TRBJ2-3, with D perhaps TRBD1 (6 bases). Germline V CDR1 and CDR2: SGHTA, FQGNSA. Trimming removed 4 bases from V and 0 bases from J, with 11 bases in between. The CDR3 is 15 amino acids. Drawing the rest from reference TRBV7-2 and TRBJ2-3, the complete variable domain is GAGVSQSPSNKVTEKGKDVELRCDPISGHTALYWYRQSLGQGLEFLIYFQGNSAPDKSGLPSDRFSAERTGGSVSTLTIQRTQQEDSAVYLCASSYPQGSTDTQYFGPGTRLTVL.

CDR3 DNA: TGTGCCAGCAGCTTGTTCGGACAGGTTAAGGAGCAGTACTTC. Protein product: CASSLFGQVKEQYF. This chain joins TRBV28 and TRBJ2-7; 7 nucleotides align to TRBD1. Germline V gene sequence: CDR1 MDHEN, CDR2 SYDVKM. The CDR3 sequence is 14 residues long. Germline trimming cut 6 bases from V and 7 bases from J; bases unmatched to any gene: 12. The full variable domain, rest sourced from reference TRBV28 and TRBJ2-7, is DVKVTQSSRYLVKRTGEKVFLECVQDMDHENMFWYRQDPGLGLRLIYFSYDVKMKEKGDIPEGYSVSREKKERFSLILESASTNQTSMYLCASSLFGQVKEQYFGPGTRLTVT.

The chain joins TRBV6-1 to TRBJ2-7; a possible D gene is TRBD2 (6 bases). V was shortened by 10 bases and J by 3 bases, with 16 bases between the two germline ends. The CDR3 covers 13 residues. Germline loops: CDR1 MNHNS, CDR2 SASEGT. The DNA for the CDR3 is TGTGCCATTCCCGGCGGGGTCTACTACGAGCAGTACTTC. Its protein is CAIPGGVYYEQYF.

The chain employs TRBV4-1 and TRBJ2-1; 9 bases map to TRBD2. In germline, CDR1 is MGHRA, CDR2 YSYEKL. The J segment lost 8 bases and the V segment lost 4 bases, leaving 9 bases of the junction unmatched. The CDR3 extends over 15 amino acids. The CDR3 sequence is CASSLRGGRGDEQFF. The CDR3 coding sequence is TGCGCCAGCAGCCTGCGGGGGGGCCGGGGTGATGAGCAGTTCTTC.